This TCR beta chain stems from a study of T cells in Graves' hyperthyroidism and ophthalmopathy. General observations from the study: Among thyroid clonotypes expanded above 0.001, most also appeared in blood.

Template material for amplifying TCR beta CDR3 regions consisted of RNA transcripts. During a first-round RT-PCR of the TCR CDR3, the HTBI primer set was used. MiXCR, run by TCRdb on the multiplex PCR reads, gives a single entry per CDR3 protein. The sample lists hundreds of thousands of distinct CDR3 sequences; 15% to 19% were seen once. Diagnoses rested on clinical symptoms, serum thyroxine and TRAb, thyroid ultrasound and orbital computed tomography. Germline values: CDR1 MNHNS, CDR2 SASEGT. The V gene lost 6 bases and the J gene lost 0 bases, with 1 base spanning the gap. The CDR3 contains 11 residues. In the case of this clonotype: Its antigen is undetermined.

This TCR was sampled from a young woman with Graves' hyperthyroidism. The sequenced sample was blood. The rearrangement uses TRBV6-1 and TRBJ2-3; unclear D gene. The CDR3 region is CASRSTDTQYF. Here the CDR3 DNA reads TGTGCCAGCAGAAGCACAGATACGCAGTATTTT.